Following are 6 T cell receptor beta chains from one sample sequenced in a study of T cells after posttransplantation cyclophosphamide. Clones were read by immunoSEQ multiplex PCR, and TCRdb kept only the in-frame ones, dropping some. The sample lists tens of thousands of clones, roughly nine tenths occurring once. Cyclophosphamide on days +3 and +4 followed busulfan-fludarabine conditioning and a marrow graft. Here the sequenced sample was PBMCs, taken after allogeneic stem cell transplant with posttransplant cyclophosphamide. Receptors originate from a female patient between 30 and 39 years old who received an allogeneic stem cell transplant from an unrelated donor, was CMV-positive, and had no GVHD. Some T cells may be the graft donor's.

This clone is a singleton in its sample. The rearrangement uses TRBV6-5 and TRBJ2-1; the match to TRBD2 covers 9 bases. Per the germline V gene, CDR1 is MNHEY and CDR2 is SVGAGI. There are 14 residues in the CDR3. V shed 2 bases, J shed 7 bases, and the junction held 3 bases outside the gene matches. The CDR3 protein is CASSYAGGRNEQFF. The DNA of the CDR3 is TGTGCCAGCAGTTACGCGGGGGGGCGAAATGAGCAGTTCTTC.

This sequence joins TRBV2 and TRBJ1-6, with TRBD1 matching over 7 bases. The trim removed 9 bases at V and 6 bases at J, leaving 11 bases unmatched. This CDR3 has 15 residues. Germline assignment: CDR1 SNHLY and CDR2 FYNNEI. CDR3 loop: CASMGQTLGNSPLHF. The CDR3 coding sequence is TGTGCCAGTATGGGACAGACTTTGGGTAATTCACCCCTCCACTTT. Full variable domain (remainder filled in from reference TRBV2 and TRBJ1-6): EPEVTQTPSHQVTQMGQEVILRCVPISNHLYFYWYRQILGQKVEFLVSFYNNEISEKSEIFDDQFSVERPDGSNFTLKIRSTKLEDSAMYFCASMGQTLGNSPLHFGNGTRLTVT.

The chain has TRBV19 and TRBJ1-4, with 9 bases identical to TRBD1. Unmatched junction bases numbered 9, after V lost 3 bases and J lost 7 bases. The length of the CDR3 is 16 residues. Germline CDR1 reads LNHDA; CDR2 reads SQIVND (reference sequence). In DNA, the CDR3 is TGTGCCAGTAGTATTGCACAGGGGGCGCGGGGTGAAAAACTGTTTTTT. Translated, it gives CASSIAQGARGEKLFF.

This clone was detected only once. This chain connects TRBV7-2 to TRBJ2-2; a weak D match, TRBD1 (6 bases). Germline V lookup: CDR1 SGHTA, CDR2 FQGNSA. This CDR3 region has 13 residues. V was trimmed by 11 bases and J by 2 bases, leaving 12 bases between them. CDR3 sequence reads: CAGRDTNTGELFF. CDR3 nucleotide sequence: TGTGCCGGACGGGACACCAACACCGGGGAGCTGTTTTTT. The full variable domain, in which reference TRBV7-2 and TRBJ2-2 provide the parts outside the CDR3, is GAGVSQSPSNKVTEKGKDVELRCDPISGHTALYWYRQSLGQGLEFLIYFQGNSAPDKSGLPSDRFSAERTGGSVSTLTIQRTQQEDSAVYLCAGRDTNTGELFFGEGSRLTVL.

Only a few counts were recorded for this clone. The rearrangement joins TRBV2 to TRBJ2-5, with TRBD2 matching 9 bases. Germline V gene data show CDR1 as SNHLY and CDR2 as FYNNEI. V gave up 5 bases and J gave up 5 bases; unmatched junction bases: 9. The CDR3 loop spans 15 amino acids. The CDR3 is CASSTSGGWGETQYF. The CDR3 nucleotides are TGTGCCAGCAGTACCAGCGGGGGGTGGGGGGAGACCCAGTACTTC.

This chain links TRBV7-8 with TRBJ1-5; D call uncertain. The ends were cut back, 3 bases at V and 7 bases at J, with 10 bases in the middle. Germline CDR1 is SGHVS and CDR2 is FQNEAQ. The CDR3 is 13 residues long. CDR3 in amino acids: CASSLSPEQPQHF. The CDR3, as DNA: TGTGCCAGCAGCTTGAGTCCGGAGCAGCCCCAGCATTTT.